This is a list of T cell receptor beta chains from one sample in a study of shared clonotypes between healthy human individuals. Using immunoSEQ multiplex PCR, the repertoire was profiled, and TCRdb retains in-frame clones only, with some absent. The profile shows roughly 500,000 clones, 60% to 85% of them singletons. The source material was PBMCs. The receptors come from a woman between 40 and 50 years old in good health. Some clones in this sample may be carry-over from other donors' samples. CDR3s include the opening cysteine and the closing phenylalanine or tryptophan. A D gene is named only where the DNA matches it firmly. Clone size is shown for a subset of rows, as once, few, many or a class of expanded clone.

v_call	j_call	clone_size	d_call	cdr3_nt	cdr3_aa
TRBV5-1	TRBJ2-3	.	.	TGCGCCAGCAGTCCGTGGGCGGGAAGAGGAGATACGCAGTATTTT	CASSPWAGRGDTQYF
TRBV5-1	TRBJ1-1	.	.	TGCGCCAGCAGCTTGTCTGGGGCGAACACTGAAGCTTTCTTT	CASSLSGANTEAFF
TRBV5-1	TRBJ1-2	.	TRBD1	TGCGCCAGCAGCTTGGGACAGGGGGACTATGGCTACACCTTC	CASSLGQGDYGYTF
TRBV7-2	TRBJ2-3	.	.	TGTGCCAGCAGCTTGATGCAGGGCCCCGATACGCAGTATTTT	CASSLMQGPDTQYF
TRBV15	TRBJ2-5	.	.	TGTGCCACCAGCAGGTACCAAGAGACCCAGTACTTC	CATSRYQETQYF
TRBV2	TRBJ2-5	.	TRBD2	TGTGCCAGCTTACCCGGACTAGCAGACCAAGAGACCCAGTACTTC	CASLPGLADQETQYF
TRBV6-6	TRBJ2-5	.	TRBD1	TGTGCCAGCAGTTACGGACAGGGGGCTCAAGAGACCCAGTACTTC	CASSYGQGAQETQYF
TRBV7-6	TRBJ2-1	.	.	TGTGCCAGCAGCCCCTCCCTGAGCGGAAAAAACTACAATGAGCAGTTCTTC	CASSPSLSGKNYNEQFF
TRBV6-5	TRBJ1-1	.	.	TGTGCCAGCAGTCGTACTCCGCAGGGGCCCTATGAAGCTTTCTTT	CASSRTPQGPYEAFF
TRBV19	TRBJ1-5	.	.	TGTGCCAGTAGTATACAGGAGGCAGGGCGCAATCAGCCCCAGCATTTT	CASSIQEAGRNQPQHF
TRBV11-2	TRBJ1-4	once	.	TGTGCCAGCAGCCAGGGGACACGCGAAAAACTGTTTTTT	CASSQGTREKLFF
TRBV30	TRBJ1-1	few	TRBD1	TGTGCCTGGACTCACAGGGGGAACACTGAAGCTTTCTTT	CAWTHRGNTEAFF
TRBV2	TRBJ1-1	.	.	TGTGCCAGCAGTGTGCTGGCCTTGAACACTGAAGCTTTCTTT	CASSVLALNTEAFF
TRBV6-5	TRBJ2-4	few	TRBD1	TGTGCCAGCAGTGAGGACAGGGTCAGCATTCAGTACTTC	CASSEDRVSIQYF
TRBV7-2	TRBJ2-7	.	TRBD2	TGTGCCAGCAGCTTAGCCGCTAGCGGGAGCTCCTACGAGCAGTACTTC	CASSLAASGSSYEQYF
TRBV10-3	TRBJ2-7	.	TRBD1	TGTGCCATCAGTGACGACAGGGGTATCAACGAGCAGTACTTC	CAISDDRGINEQYF
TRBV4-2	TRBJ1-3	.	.	TGTGCCAGCAGCCAAGATAGGAGGGGGTACTCTGGAAACACCATATATTTT	CASSQDRRGYSGNTIYF
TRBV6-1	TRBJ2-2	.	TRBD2	TGTGCCAGCAGTGAAGAATGGGGTGTTAGCGGGAGGACGGCCGGGGAGCTGTTTTTT	CASSEEWGVSGRTAGELFF
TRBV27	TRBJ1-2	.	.	TGTGCCAGCAGTACCCTCCGGGTGGGTGGCTATGGCTACACCTTC	CASSTLRVGGYGYTF
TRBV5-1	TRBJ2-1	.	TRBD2	TGCGCCAGCAGCTTGTATCAGCGGGAGTCAGGTGAGCAGTTCTTC	CASSLYQRESGEQFF
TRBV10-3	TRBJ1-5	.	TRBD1	TGTGCCATCAGTGAGTCCTTGGGACAGAGGAATCAGCCCCAGCATTTT	CAISESLGQRNQPQHF
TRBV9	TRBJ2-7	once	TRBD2	TGTGCCAGCAGCCCAGACGGGAGTGACCGGGGGGGGAAGCAGTACTTC	CASSPDGSDRGGKQYF
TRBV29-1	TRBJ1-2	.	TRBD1	TGCAGCGTTGGGCTTTTGGGACAGGGAGGCGGCTACACCTTC	CSVGLLGQGGGYTF
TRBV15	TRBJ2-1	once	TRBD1	TGTGCCACCAGCAGCCGCAGGGGGAATGAGCAGTTCTTC	CATSSRRGNEQFF
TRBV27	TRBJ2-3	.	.	TGTGCCAGCAGTTCCAGATCCACCCGACTAGTTAGGAGCACAGATACGCAGTATTTT	CASSSRSTRLVRSTDTQYF
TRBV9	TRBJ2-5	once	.	TGTGCCAGCAGCGTAGAGGGGGGACAAGAGACCCAGTACTTC	CASSVEGGQETQYF
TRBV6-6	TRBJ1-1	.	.	TGTGCCAGCAATCAGATGAACACTGAAGCTTTCTTT	CASNQMNTEAFF
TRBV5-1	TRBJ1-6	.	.	TGCGCCAGCAGTAGGATTGAGAATTCACCCCTCCACTTT	CASSRIENSPLHF
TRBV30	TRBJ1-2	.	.	TGTGCCTGGTCTCGACCCCCGAATGGCTACACCTTC	CAWSRPPNGYTF
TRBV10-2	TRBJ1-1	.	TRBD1	TGCGCCAGCAGTGAGAGACAGGGTTTCTCTGAAGCTTTCTTT	CASSERQGFSEAFF
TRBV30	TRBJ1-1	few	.	TGTGCCTGGAGCCCAGGAGGGGGTAAAGCTTTCTTT	CAWSPGGGKAFF
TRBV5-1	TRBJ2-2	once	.	TGCGCCAGCAGCTTCTTATCGAGAGCGAACACCGGGGAGCTGTTTTTT	CASSFLSRANTGELFF
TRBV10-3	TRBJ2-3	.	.	TGTGCCATCAGTGAGTCGGAGGATACGCAGTATTTT	CAISESEDTQYF
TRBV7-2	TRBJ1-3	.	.	TGTGCCAGCAGCGCCCAACAGAACTCTGGAAACACCATATATTTT	CASSAQQNSGNTIYF
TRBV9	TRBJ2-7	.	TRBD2	TGTGCCAGCAGCGTAGGGCTAGCGGGGTACGAGCAGTACTTC	CASSVGLAGYEQYF
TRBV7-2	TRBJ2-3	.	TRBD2	TGTGCCAGCAGCCTCCTGGGACTAGCTACAGATACGCAGTATTTT	CASSLLGLATDTQYF
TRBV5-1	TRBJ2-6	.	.	TGCGCCAGCAGCTTGGATGGGGCCAACGTCCTGACTTTC	CASSLDGANVLTF
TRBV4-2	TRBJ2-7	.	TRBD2	TGTGCCAGCAGCCAGGCCTCAGCGGGACTAACTTCCTACGAGCAGTACTTC	CASSQASAGLTSYEQYF
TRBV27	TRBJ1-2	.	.	TGTGCCAGCAGTTTATCGAACTATGGCTACACCTTC	CASSLSNYGYTF
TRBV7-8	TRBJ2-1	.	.	TGTGCCAGCAGCTTAGTGAGAGGGTCCTACAATGAGCAGTTCTTC	CASSLVRGSYNEQFF
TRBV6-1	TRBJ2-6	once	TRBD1	TGTGCCAGCAGTGAAGACAGGGGGCCGGGGGCCAACGTCCTGACTTTC	CASSEDRGPGANVLTF
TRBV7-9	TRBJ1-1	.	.	TGTGCCAGCAGCTTAAACCCAGACAGTGAAGCTTTCTTT	CASSLNPDSEAFF
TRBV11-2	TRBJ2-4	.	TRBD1	TGTGCCAGCAGCTTAGGGACAGGGCGATCGTTCGGCATTCAGTGCTTC	CASSLGTGRSFGIQCF
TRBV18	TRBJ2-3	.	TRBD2	TGTGCCAGCTCACCACCGAGACTAGCGGACACAGATACGCAGTATTTT	CASSPPRLADTDTQYF
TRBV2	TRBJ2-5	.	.	TGTGCCAGCAGTGACGCGTTAGGCGGGGAGACCCAGTACTTC	CASSDALGGETQYF
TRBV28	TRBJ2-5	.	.	TGTGCCAGCAGTTTAGGAGGGTCGGGGGAGACCCAGTACTTC	CASSLGGSGETQYF
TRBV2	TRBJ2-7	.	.	TGTGCCAGCAGCTCTAGGAAGTTCTACGAGCAGTACTTC	CASSSRKFYEQYF